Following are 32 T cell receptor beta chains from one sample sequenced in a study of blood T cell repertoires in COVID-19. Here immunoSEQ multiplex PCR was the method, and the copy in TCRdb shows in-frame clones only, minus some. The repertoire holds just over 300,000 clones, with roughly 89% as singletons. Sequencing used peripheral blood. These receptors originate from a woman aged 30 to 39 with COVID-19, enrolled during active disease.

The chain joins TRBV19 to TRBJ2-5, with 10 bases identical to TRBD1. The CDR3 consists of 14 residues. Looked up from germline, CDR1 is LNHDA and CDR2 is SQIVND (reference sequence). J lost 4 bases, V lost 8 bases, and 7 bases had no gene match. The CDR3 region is CASGGGDRGETQYF. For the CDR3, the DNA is TGTGCCAGTGGGGGCGGGGACAGGGGAGAGACCCAGTACTTC.

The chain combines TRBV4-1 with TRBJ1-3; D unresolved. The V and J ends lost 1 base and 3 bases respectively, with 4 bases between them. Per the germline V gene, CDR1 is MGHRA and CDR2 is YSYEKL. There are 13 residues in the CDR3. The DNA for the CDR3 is TGCGCCAGCAGCCAAGGAGATGGAAACACCATATATTTT. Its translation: CASSQGDGNTIYF.

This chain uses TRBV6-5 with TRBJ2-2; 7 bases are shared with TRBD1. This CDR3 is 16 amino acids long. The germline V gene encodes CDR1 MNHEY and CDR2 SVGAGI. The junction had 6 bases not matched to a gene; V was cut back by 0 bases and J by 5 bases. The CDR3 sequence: CASSYSVTGPTGELFF. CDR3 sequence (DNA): TGTGCCAGCAGTTACTCGGTGACAGGGCCAACCGGGGAGCTGTTTTTT.

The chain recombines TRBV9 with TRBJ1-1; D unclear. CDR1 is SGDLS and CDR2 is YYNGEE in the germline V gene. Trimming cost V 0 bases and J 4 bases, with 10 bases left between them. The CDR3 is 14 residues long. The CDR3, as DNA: TGTGCCAGCAGCGTAGCTACGGTACCCACTGAAGCTTTCTTT. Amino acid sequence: CASSVATVPTEAFF.

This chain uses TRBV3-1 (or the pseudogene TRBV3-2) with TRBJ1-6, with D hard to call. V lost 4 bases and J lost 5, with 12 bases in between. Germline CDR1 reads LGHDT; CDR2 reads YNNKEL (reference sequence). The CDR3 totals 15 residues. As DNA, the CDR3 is TGTGCCAGCAGCCGAGGGATGGGCGATAATTCACCCCTCCACTTT. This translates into CASSRGMGDNSPLHF.

CDR3 nucleotides: TGTGCCAGCAGCCAGGGGGCTTACAATGAGCAGTTCTTC. This encodes CASSQGAYNEQFF. The V call is TRBV11-2, the J call TRBJ2-1, with TRBD1 matching over 8 bases. Germline trimming cut 5 bases from V and 4 bases from J; bases unmatched to any gene: 1. The CDR3 is 13 residues long. Per germline, CDR1 SGHAT and CDR2 FQNNGV.

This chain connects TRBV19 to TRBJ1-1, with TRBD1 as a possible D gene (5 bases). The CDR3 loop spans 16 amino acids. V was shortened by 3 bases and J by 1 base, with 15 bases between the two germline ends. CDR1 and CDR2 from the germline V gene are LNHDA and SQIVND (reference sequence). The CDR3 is CASSIGAGSGNTEAFF. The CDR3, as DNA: TGTGCCAGTAGTATTGGGGCCGGGAGCGGGAACACTGAAGCTTTCTTT.

The CDR3 loop reads CASRTGGGEKLFF. The CDR3 coding sequence is TGTGCCAGCAGGACAGGGGGCGGTGAAAAACTGTTTTTT. V gene TRBV6-5 combines with J gene TRBJ1-4; 10 bases align to TRBD1. Germline V gives CDR1 MNHEY, CDR2 SVGAGI. V lost 6 bases, J lost 7 bases, and 2 bases stayed unmatched. This CDR3 is built from 13 residues.

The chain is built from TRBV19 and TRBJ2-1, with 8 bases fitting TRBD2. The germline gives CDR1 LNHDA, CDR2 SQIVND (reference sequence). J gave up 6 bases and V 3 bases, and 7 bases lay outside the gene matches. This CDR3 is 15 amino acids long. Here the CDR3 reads CASSISGGPSNEQFF. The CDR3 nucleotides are TGTGCCAGTAGTATCAGCGGGGGACCCTCCAATGAGCAGTTCTTC.

The CDR3, as DNA: TGTGCCAGCAGTTACTCGAGGCGCAATCAGCCCCAGCATTTT. Amino acid sequence: CASSYSRRNQPQHF. V gene TRBV6-2 or TRBV6-3 combines with J gene TRBJ1-5, with unresolved D. The CDR3 has 14 residues. V lost 0 bases, J lost 2 bases, and 5 bases lay in between. Germline assignment: CDR1 MNHEY and CDR2 SVGEGT.

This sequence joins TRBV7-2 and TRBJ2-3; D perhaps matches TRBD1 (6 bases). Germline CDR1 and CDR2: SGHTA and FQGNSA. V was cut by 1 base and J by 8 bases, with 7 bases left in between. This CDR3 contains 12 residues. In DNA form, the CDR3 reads TGTGCCAGCAGCTTAGGAGGGGGTACGCAGTATTTT. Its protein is CASSLGGGTQYF.

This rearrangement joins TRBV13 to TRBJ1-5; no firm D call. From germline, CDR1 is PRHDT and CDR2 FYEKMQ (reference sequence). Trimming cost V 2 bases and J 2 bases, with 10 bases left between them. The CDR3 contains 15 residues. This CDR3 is CASSLRQRGNQPQHF. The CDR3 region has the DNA TGTGCCAGCAGCTTACGGCAGAGGGGCAATCAGCCCCAGCATTTT.

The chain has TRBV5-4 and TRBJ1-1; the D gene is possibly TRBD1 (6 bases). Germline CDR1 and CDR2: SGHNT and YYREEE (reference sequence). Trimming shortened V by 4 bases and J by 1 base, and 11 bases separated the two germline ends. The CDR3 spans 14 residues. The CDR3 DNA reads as TGTGCCAGCAGCCTGGACAGAAAGAACACTGAAGCTTTCTTT. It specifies CASSLDRKNTEAFF.

The CDR3 loop reads CASSDSGHSYNEQFF. CDR3 DNA: TGTGCCAGCAGTGACTCGGGACACTCCTACAATGAGCAGTTCTTC. This chain links TRBV6-4 with TRBJ2-1, with D tentatively TRBD1 (6 bases). Germline V gives CDR1 MRHNA, CDR2 SNTAGT. This CDR3 comprises 15 residues. Trimming removed 0 bases at V and 0 bases at J, with 6 bases between.

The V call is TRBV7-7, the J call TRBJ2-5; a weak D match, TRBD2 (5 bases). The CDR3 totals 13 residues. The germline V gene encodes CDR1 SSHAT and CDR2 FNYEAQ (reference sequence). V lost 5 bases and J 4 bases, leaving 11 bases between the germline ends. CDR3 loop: CASSLGIRETQYF. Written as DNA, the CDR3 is TGTGCCAGCAGCCTCGGGATTCGAGAGACCCAGTACTTC.

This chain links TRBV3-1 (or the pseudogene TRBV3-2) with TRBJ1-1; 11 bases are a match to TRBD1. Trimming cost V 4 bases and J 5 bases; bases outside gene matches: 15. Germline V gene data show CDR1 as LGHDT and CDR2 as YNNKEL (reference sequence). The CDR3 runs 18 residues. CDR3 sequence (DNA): TGTGCCAGCAGCCTAGGCGCGAGGGGACAGGGGGTCGATACTGAAGCTTTCTTT. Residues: CASSLGARGQGVDTEAFF.

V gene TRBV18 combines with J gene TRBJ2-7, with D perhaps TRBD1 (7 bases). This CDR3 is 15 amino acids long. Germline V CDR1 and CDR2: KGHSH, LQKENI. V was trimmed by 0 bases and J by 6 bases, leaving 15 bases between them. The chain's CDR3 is CASSPPEGQRSEQYF. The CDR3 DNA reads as TGTGCCAGCTCACCACCGGAGGGACAGAGGAGCGAGCAGTACTTC.

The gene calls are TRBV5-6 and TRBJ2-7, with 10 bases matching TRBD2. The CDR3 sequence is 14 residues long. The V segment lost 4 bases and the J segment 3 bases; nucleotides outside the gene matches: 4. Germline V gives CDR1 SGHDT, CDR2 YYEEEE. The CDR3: CASSDSGGVYEQYF. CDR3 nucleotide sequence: TGTGCCAGCAGCGACAGCGGGGGGGTCTACGAGCAGTACTTC.

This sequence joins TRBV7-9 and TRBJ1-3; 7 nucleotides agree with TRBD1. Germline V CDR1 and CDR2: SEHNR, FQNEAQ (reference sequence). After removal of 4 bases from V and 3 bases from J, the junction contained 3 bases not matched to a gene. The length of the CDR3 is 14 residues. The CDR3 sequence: CASSSDRVGNTIYF. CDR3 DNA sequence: TGTGCCAGCAGCTCAGACAGGGTTGGAAACACCATATATTTT.

CDR3 loop: CAWSPEGAIGNTIYF. The CDR3 DNA is TGTGCCTGGAGCCCGGAGGGGGCAATAGGAAACACCATATATTTT. This chain joins TRBV30 and TRBJ1-3; TRBD1 agrees at 7 bases. The germline CDR1 and CDR2 sequences are GTSNPN and SVGIG (reference sequence). Trimming took 3 bases from V and 4 from J; bases not matched to a gene: 9. The length of the CDR3 is 15 residues.

The CDR3 loop reads CASSFLGVSPLHF. DNA of the CDR3: TGTGCCAGCAGTTTCCTAGGGGTCTCACCCCTCCACTTT. The V gene is TRBV28, the J gene TRBJ1-6; tentative D call: TRBD1 (5 bases). Germline assignment: CDR1 MDHEN and CDR2 SYDVKM. CDR3 length equals 13 residues. V lost 3 bases and J lost 10, with 10 bases in between.

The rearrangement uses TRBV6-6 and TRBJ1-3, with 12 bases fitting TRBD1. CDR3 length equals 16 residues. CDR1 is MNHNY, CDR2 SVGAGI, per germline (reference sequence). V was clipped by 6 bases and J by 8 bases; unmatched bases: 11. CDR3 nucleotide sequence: TGTGCCAGCAGACTTTCCGGGGGACAGGGGGCCGACACCATATATTTT. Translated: CASRLSGGQGADTIYF.

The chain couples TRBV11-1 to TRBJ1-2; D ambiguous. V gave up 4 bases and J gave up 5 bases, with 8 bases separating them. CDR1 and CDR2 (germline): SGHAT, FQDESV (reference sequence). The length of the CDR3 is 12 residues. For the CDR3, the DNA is TGTGCCAGCAGCTCGAGTAGTTATGGCTACACCTTC. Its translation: CASSSSSYGYTF.

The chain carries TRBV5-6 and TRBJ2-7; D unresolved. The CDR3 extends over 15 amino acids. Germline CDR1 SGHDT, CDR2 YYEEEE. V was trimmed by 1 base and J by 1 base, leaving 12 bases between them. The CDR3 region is CASSLIANPSYEQYF. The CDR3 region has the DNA TGTGCCAGCAGCTTGATAGCAAACCCGTCCTACGAGCAGTACTTC.

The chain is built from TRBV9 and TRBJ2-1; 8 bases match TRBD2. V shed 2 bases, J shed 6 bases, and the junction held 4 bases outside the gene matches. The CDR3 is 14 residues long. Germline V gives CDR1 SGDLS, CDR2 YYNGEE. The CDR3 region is CASSVLAGSNEQFF. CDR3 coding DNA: TGTGCCAGCAGCGTGTTAGCGGGGTCCAATGAGCAGTTCTTC.

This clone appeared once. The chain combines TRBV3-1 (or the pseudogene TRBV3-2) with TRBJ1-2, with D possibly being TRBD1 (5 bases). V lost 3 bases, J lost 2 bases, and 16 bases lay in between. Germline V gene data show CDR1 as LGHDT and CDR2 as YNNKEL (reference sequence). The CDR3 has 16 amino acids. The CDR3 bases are TGTGCCAGCAGCCATCCAAGGGCGGGACCCAACTATGGCTACACCTTC. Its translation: CASSHPRAGPNYGYTF.

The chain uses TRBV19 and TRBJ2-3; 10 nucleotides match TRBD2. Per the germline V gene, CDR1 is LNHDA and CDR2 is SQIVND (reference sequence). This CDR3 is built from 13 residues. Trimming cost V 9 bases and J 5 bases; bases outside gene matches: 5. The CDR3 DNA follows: TGTGCCAGCACGACTAGCGGGTTAGATACGCAGTATTTT. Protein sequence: CASTTSGLDTQYF.

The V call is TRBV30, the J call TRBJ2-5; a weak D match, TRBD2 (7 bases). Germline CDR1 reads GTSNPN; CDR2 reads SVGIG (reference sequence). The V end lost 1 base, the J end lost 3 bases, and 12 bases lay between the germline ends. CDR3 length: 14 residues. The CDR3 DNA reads TGTGCCTGGAGTGAGGGGGGGCCGGAAGAGACCCAGTACTTC. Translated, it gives CAWSEGGPEETQYF.

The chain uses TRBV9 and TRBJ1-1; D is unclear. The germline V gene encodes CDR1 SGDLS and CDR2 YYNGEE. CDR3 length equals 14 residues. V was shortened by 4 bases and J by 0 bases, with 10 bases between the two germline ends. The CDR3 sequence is CASSLTSMNTEAFF. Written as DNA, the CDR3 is TGTGCCAGCAGCCTGACAAGTATGAACACTGAAGCTTTCTTT.

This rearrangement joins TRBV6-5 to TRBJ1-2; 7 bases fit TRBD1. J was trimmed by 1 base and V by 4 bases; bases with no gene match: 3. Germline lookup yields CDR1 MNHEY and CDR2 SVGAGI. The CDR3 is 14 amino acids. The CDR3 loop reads CASSWDSFNYGYTF. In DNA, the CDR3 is TGTGCCAGCAGTTGGGACAGCTTTAACTATGGCTACACCTTC.

Here the CDR3 DNA reads TGCGCCAGCAGCCTCGGGGTGGCTAGCGGGGGATCTGAGCAGTTCTTC. This codes for CASSLGVASGGSEQFF. The rearrangement joins TRBV5-1 to TRBJ2-1, with TRBD2 matching over 10 bases. This CDR3 is built from 16 residues. Germline V CDR1 and CDR2: SGHRS, YFSETQ. V lost 4 bases, J lost 9 bases, and 13 bases stayed unmatched.

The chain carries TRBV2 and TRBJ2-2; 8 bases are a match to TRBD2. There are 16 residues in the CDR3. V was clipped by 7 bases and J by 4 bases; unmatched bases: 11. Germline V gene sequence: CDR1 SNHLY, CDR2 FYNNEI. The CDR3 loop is CASMRGAPRLTGELFF. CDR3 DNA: TGTGCCAGCATGCGGGGGGCACCGCGTCTCACCGGGGAGCTGTTTTTT.